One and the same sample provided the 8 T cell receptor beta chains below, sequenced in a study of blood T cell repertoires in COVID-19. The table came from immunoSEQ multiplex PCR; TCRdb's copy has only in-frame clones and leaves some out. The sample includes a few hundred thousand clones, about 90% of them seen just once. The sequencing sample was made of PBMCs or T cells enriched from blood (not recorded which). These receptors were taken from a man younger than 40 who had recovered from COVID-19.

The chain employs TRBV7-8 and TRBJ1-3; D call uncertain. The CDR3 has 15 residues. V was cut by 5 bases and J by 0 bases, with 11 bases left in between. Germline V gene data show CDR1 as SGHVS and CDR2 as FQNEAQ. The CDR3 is CASSLGSLSGNTIYF. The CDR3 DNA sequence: TGTGCCAGCAGCCTCGGGTCCCTCTCTGGAAACACCATATATTTT.

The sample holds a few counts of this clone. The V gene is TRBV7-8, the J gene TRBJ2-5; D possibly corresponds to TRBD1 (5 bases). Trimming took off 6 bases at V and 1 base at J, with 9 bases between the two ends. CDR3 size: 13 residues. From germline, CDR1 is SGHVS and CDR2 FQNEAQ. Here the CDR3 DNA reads TGTGCCAGCAGGTACAGGTTCCAAGAGACCCAGTACTTC. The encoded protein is CASRYRFQETQYF.

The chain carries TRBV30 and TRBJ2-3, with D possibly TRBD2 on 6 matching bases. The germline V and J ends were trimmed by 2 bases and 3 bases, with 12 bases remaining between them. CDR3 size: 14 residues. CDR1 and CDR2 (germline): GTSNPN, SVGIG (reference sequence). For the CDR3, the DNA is TGTGCCTGGAGTCCGGGGGACGAGACAGATACGCAGTATTTT. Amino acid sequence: CAWSPGDETDTQYF.

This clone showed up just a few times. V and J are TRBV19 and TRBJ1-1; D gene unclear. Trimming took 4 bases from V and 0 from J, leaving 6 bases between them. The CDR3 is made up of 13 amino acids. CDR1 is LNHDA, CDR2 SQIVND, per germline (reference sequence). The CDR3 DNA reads TGTGCCAGTAGTACACAGATGAACACTGAAGCTTTCTTT. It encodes CASSTQMNTEAFF.

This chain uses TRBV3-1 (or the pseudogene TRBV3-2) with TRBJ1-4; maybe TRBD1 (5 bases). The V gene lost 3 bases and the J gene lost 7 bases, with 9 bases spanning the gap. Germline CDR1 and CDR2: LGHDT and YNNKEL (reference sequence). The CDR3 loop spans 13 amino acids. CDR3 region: CASSQPGGEKLFF. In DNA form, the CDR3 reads TGTGCCAGCAGCCAGCCCGGGGGTGAAAAACTGTTTTTT.

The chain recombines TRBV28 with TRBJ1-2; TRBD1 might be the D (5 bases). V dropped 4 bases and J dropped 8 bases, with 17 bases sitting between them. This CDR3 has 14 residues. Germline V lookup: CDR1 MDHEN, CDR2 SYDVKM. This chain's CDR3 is CASSSPGRVRGYTF. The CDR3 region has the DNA TGTGCCAGCAGTTCCCCCGGCAGGGTGAGAGGCTACACCTTC.

The CDR3 nucleotides read TGTGCCAGCTCACCAAGCGCGGCGGACACCATATATTTT. It is translated as CASSPSAADTIYF. The gene calls are TRBV18 and TRBJ1-3; D is unclear. Germline-derived CDR1 and CDR2 are KGHSH and LQKENI. V was clipped by 2 bases and J by 8 bases, with 10 bases between them. The CDR3 spans 13 residues.

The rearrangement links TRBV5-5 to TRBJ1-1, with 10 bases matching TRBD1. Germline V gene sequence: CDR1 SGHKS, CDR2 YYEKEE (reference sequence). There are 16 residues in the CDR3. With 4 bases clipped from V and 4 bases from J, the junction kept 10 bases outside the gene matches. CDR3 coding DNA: TGTGCCAGCAGCGCGACAGGGGGCGCGGGGGGCACTGAAGCTTTCTTT. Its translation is CASSATGGAGGTEAFF. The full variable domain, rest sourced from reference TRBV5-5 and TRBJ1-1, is DAGVTQSPTHLIKTRGQQVTLRCSPISGHKSVSWYQQVLGQGPQFIFQYYEKEERGRGNFPDRFSARQFPNYSSELNVNALLLGDSALYLCASSATGGAGGTEAFFGQGTRLTVV.